Below are 21 T cell receptor beta chains sequenced from a single sample in a study of CD8+CD57+ T cells in acquired aplastic anemia. Patients selected for sequencing had displayed CD8+CD57+ cell expansion by flow cytometry. Genomic DNA, serving as template, underwent TCR beta VDJ and CDR3 profiling. TCRdb re-called the reads through MiXCR, storing one row per CDR3 protein. The sample has fewer than 200,000 distinct CDR3 sequences, 70% to 80% seen once; the top ten hold approximately 50%. Material: sorted CD4+, CD8+, or CD8+CD57+ T cells (not recorded which) from PBMCs. Every receptor here comes from a human donor with aplastic anemia.

The chain is built from TRBV20-1 and TRBJ2-3, with D tentatively TRBD2 (5 bases). Germline CDR1 reads DFQATT; CDR2 reads SNEGSKA (reference sequence). The CDR3 totals 16 residues. Trimming stripped 6 bases from V and 2 bases from J, with 21 bases between. The CDR3 is CSATTPLVTPTDTQYF. The CDR3 DNA is TGCAGTGCCACCACGCCACTAGTAACGCCCACAGATACGCAGTATTTT.

The chain has TRBV15 and TRBJ2-7, with D perhaps TRBD2 (5 bases). Trimming shortened V by 5 bases and J by 6 bases, and 14 bases separated the two germline ends. Germline CDR1 reads LNHNV; CDR2 reads YYDKDF (reference sequence). CDR3 length: 13 amino acids. The CDR3 nucleotides are TGTGCCACCAGCTCCGGGATCCCGGGCGAGCAGTACTTC. Its translation: CATSSGIPGEQYF.

This chain links TRBV15 with TRBJ2-3; TRBD2 matches 9 bases. This CDR3 has 17 amino acids. V lost 1 base and J lost 0; bases outside the gene matches: 5. The germline V gene encodes CDR1 LNHNV and CDR2 YYDKDF (reference sequence). DNA of the CDR3: TGTGCCACCAGCAGAGGGGCTAGCGGGATTAGCACAGATACGCAGTATTTT. It yields the protein CATSRGASGISTDTQYF.

The chain joins TRBV19 to TRBJ2-7; D might be TRBD1 (5 bases). Germline V gives CDR1 LNHDA, CDR2 SQIVND (reference sequence). The CDR3 loop spans 14 amino acids. V lost 2 bases and J lost 2, with 10 bases in between. The CDR3 sequence: CASSIKGSPYEQYF. DNA of the CDR3: TGTGCCAGTAGTATAAAGGGGTCCCCCTACGAGCAGTACTTC. The variable domain in full, completed from reference TRBV19 and TRBJ2-7, reads DGGITQSPKYLFRKEGQNVTLSCEQNLNHDAMYWYRQDPGQGLRLIYYSQIVNDFQKGDIAEGYSVSREKKESFPLTVTSAQKNPTAFYLCASSIKGSPYEQYFGPGTRLTVT.

This chain connects TRBV5-1 to TRBJ2-5, with TRBD1 matching over 8 bases. Germline V gene lookup returns CDR1 SGHRS and CDR2 YFSETQ. The CDR3 is made up of 15 amino acids. V was clipped by 0 bases and J by 5 bases; unmatched bases: 6. The CDR3 here is CASSLGTGMFETQYF. CDR3 sequence (DNA): TGCGCCAGCAGCTTGGGGACAGGGATGTTTGAGACCCAGTACTTC.

V and J are TRBV6-1 and TRBJ2-5, with 11 bases identical to TRBD2. Germline V gene sequence: CDR1 MNHNS, CDR2 SASEGT. J was trimmed by 1 base and V by 7 bases; bases with no gene match: 8. This CDR3 region has 16 residues. For the CDR3, the DNA is TGTGCCAGCATTCGGGGGGGACTAGCGGCCCAAGAGACCCAGTACTTC. It translates to CASIRGGLAAQETQYF.

The chain joins TRBV10-3 to TRBJ1-1; possible D gene TRBD1, 5 bases. The CDR3 is 15 amino acids. The germline gives CDR1 ENHRY, CDR2 SYGVKD. V lost 3 bases and J 7 bases, leaving 18 bases between the germline ends. CDR3 sequence (DNA): TGTGCCATCAGTGATTACGGTAGCCAGGGAGTTGAAGCTTTCTTT. As protein: CAISDYGSQGVEAFF.

J is TRBJ1-5 and V is TRBV7-9; D gene ambiguous. Germline V CDR1 and CDR2: SEHNR, FQNEAQ (reference sequence). The length of the CDR3 is 12 residues. Trimming removed 2 bases from V and 9 bases from J, with 8 bases in between. The CDR3 is CASSLHGSPQHF. The DNA of the CDR3 is TGTGCCAGCAGCTTACACGGATCGCCCCAGCATTTT.

DNA for the CDR3: TGTGCCAGCAGCCATAGCGGAGCGGGTGAGCAGTTCTTC. Translating it yields CASSHSGAGEQFF. The V call is TRBV7-6, the J call TRBJ2-1; tentatively, D is TRBD2 (6 bases). CDR3 length: 13 residues. The germline CDR1 and CDR2 sequences are SGHVS and FNYEAQ. V gave up 5 bases and J gave up 9 bases, with 14 bases separating them.

The chain recombines TRBV2 with TRBJ2-7; TRBD2 aligns across 8 bases. With V trimmed by 6 bases and J by 2 bases, 12 bases remained unmatched. The CDR3 has 16 amino acids. CDR1 and CDR2 from the germline V gene are SNHLY and FYNNEI. The DNA of the CDR3 is TGTGCCAGCAGCTTAGACCCGGGAGGGTTGGCCTACGAGCAGTACTTC. Its protein is CASSLDPGGLAYEQYF.

The V call is TRBV2, the J call TRBJ2-4; D is ambiguous. V shed 4 bases and J shed 7 bases, with 11 bases lying between them. Germline values: CDR1 SNHLY, CDR2 FYNNEI. The CDR3 spans 13 residues. CDR3 DNA: TGTGCCAGCAGTGTCAACAGAGAGAACATTCAGTACTTC. Residues: CASSVNRENIQYF.

The chain employs TRBV7-2 and TRBJ2-7; the match to TRBD2 covers 10 bases. Germline V gene sequence: CDR1 SGHTA, CDR2 FQGNSA. The CDR3 totals 15 residues. J gave up 7 bases and V 5 bases, and 11 bases lay outside the gene matches. CDR3: CASSPQRGGKYEQYF. In DNA, the CDR3 is TGTGCCAGCAGCCCCCAGCGGGGGGGTAAGTATGAGCAGTACTTC. Drawing the rest from reference TRBV7-2 and TRBJ2-7, the complete variable domain is GAGVSQSPSNKVTEKGKDVELRCDPISGHTALYWYRQSLGQGLEFLIYFQGNSAPDKSGLPSDRFSAERTGGSVSTLTIQRTQQEDSAVYLCASSPQRGGKYEQYFGPGTRLTVT.

The genes are TRBV19 and TRBJ1-1; D may be TRBD1 (5 bases). Germline V gene lookup returns CDR1 LNHDA and CDR2 SQIVND (reference sequence). V gave up 3 bases and J gave up 4 bases, with 12 bases separating them. This CDR3 is built from 14 residues. CDR3 sequence (DNA): TGTGCCAGTAGTATGGGGGTGCGGGGCACTGAAGCTTTCTTT. This encodes CASSMGVRGTEAFF.

The rearrangement joins TRBV9 to TRBJ2-1; D not resolved. Germline V gives CDR1 SGDLS, CDR2 YYNGEE. CDR3 length: 13 residues. Trimming shortened V by 4 bases and J by 6 bases, and 11 bases separated the two germline ends. The CDR3: CASSPSTSNEQFF. DNA for the CDR3: TGTGCCAGCAGCCCTTCCACAAGCAATGAGCAGTTCTTC.

This clonotype has more than one count but fewer than ten. The chain carries TRBV24-1 and TRBJ2-3; TRBD2 matches at 8 bases. The CDR3 covers 15 residues. Germline V CDR1 and CDR2: KGHDR, SFDVKD. V shed 5 bases, J shed 1 base, and the junction held 4 bases outside the gene matches. The CDR3 protein is CATSGAGGGTDTQYF. CDR3 DNA sequence: TGTGCCACCAGTGGGGCCGGGGGGGGCACAGATACGCAGTATTTT.

The J gene is TRBJ2-7, the V gene TRBV6-5, with TRBD1 matching over 8 bases. CDR1 is MNHEY, CDR2 SVGAGI, per germline. The CDR3 spans 16 residues. V gave up 2 bases and J gave up 3 bases; unmatched junction bases: 9. The CDR3 bases are TGTGCCAGCAGTTACCGGGACAGGTCGGACGTCTACGAGCAGTACTTC. Its translation: CASSYRDRSDVYEQYF.

This chain joins TRBV7-9 and TRBJ1-1, with 7 bases fitting TRBD1. Germline V gene sequence: CDR1 SEHNR, CDR2 FQNEAQ (reference sequence). The ends lost 7 bases at V and 0 bases at J; junction bases unmatched: 8. The CDR3 consists of 15 residues. The CDR3 protein is CASTLPGGVNTEAFF. The CDR3, as DNA: TGTGCCAGCACTCTCCCAGGGGGGGTGAACACTGAAGCTTTCTTT.

The chain has TRBV2 and TRBJ2-5, with 12 bases lining up with TRBD2. Germline CDR1 and CDR2: SNHLY and FYNNEI. This CDR3 has 16 residues. V was clipped by 3 bases and J by 5 bases; unmatched bases: 7. CDR3 loop: CASSETSGSSGETQYF. CDR3 bases: TGTGCCAGCAGTGAGACTAGCGGGAGTTCGGGGGAGACCCAGTACTTC. The variable domain in full, with the rest retrieved from reference TRBV2 and TRBJ2-5, is EPEVTQTPSHQVTQMGQEVILRCVPISNHLYFYWYRQILGQKVEFLVSFYNNEISEKSEIFDDQFSVERPDGSNFTLKIRSTKLEDSAMYFCASSETSGSSGETQYFGPGTRLLVL.

The chain uses TRBV15 and TRBJ1-1; D is uncertain. Trimming removed 0 bases at V and 5 bases at J, with 4 bases between. Germline loops: CDR1 LNHNV, CDR2 YYDKDF (reference sequence). This CDR3 spans 12 amino acids. CDR3 amino acids: CATSRDRTEAFF. The CDR3 DNA reads TGTGCCACCAGCAGAGACCGGACTGAAGCTTTCTTT.

V usage is TRBV10-3 and J usage is TRBJ1-1; weak D call: TRBD1 (6 bases). The V end lost 4 bases, the J end lost 4 bases, and 13 bases lay between the germline ends. Germline V gives CDR1 ENHRY, CDR2 SYGVKD. The CDR3 spans 14 residues. CDR3 residues: CAISASTGTTEAFF. The CDR3 region has the DNA TGTGCCATCAGTGCAAGTACAGGGACCACTGAAGCTTTCTTT.

This chain connects TRBV7-6 to TRBJ2-5; the D call may be TRBD1 or TRBD2 (5 bases each). The V gene lost 5 bases and the J gene lost 1 base, with 11 bases spanning the gap. The germline V gene has CDR1 SGHVS and CDR2 FNYEAQ. This CDR3 has 14 residues. The CDR3 loop is CASSRLRGQETQYF. The CDR3, as DNA: TGTGCCAGCAGCCGTTTGAGGGGCCAAGAGACCCAGTACTTC.